This TCR beta chain was retrieved from a study of OX40 agonist ivuxolimab in advanced cancers. On the study more broadly: Patients received the agonistic anti-OX40 (CD134) antibody ivuxolimab.

The CDR3 has 17 amino acids. Trimming at V came to 2 bases and at J to 5 bases, leaving 13 bases not matched to a gene. Germline CDR1 is SGHDT and CDR2 is YYEEEE. Broader study findings: At 0.1 to 3.0 mg/kg and by week 6, CD4+ and CD8+ T cells in the blood had expanded clonally.

Regarding this clone: The antigen is undetermined.

TCRdb's table, derived via immunoSEQ multiplex PCR, lists solely in-frame clones and lacks some. This table holds 22,000 or so clones, around 80% found once. The specimen comprised CD4+ or CD8+ T cells sorted from blood, sampled in a trial of the OX40 agonist ivuxolimab. This clonotype originated in an adult with an advanced solid tumor such as melanoma, head and neck, liver or kidney cancer. This sequence joins TRBV5-6 and TRBJ2-1; 7 bases match TRBD2. The CDR3 DNA reads TGTGCCAGCAGCTTAAAGCGGGGATTAAGGGGAGACAATGAGCAGTTCTTC. As protein: CASSLKRGLRGDNEQFF.